This is a list of T cell receptor beta chains from one sample in a study of patients and donors after allogeneic stem cell transplantation. TCRdb fed the RT-PCR reads into MiXCR, producing one record per CDR3 protein. The sample lists about 150,000 distinct CDR3 sequences, about 24% occurring once. The source material was blood, either unsorted or a sorted T cell fraction (not recorded which). The source of these receptors is a human donor who was either an allogeneic HSCT recipient or a stem cell or donor lymphocyte infusion donor (not recorded which). It is not recorded whose cells these are; they may come from a transplant donor. The CDR3 runs from the conserved cysteine through the conserved F or W. A D gene is named only where the DNA matches it firmly. Some rows have no size entry. The others give once, few or many, or a class for an expanded clone.

d_gene,v_gene,j_gene,abundance,CDR3nt,CDR3aa
TRBD2,TRBV20-1,TRBJ2-3,NA,TGCAGTGTCGACGGGGGGGCCTGGACGCGCACAGATACGCAGTATTTT,CSVDGGAWTRTDTQYF
NA,TRBV7-2,TRBJ2-1,NA,TGTGCCAGCAGCTACGGGACTCCAGGGAATGAGCAGTTCTTC,CASSYGTPGNEQFF
NA,TRBV7-9,TRBJ1-5,few,TGTGCCAGCAGCTTAGACGGCCAGGGTGTTCGGACCCAGCATTTT,CASSLDGQGVRTQHF
NA,TRBV29-1,TRBJ1-1,many,TGCAGCGCCGCAAAGGATACAGCGGAAGCTTTCTTT,CSAAKDTAEAFF
TRBD2,TRBV12-3/TRBV12-4,TRBJ2-1,few,TGTGCCAGCAGCCCCACTAGCGGGATCACCTACAATGAGCAGTTCTTC,CASSPTSGITYNEQFF
TRBD1,TRBV6-2/TRBV6-3,TRBJ2-7,few,TGTGCCAGCAGTTATCCACCGGGACAGGCCTACGAGCAGTACTTC,CASSYPPGQAYEQYF
NA,TRBV20-1,TRBJ1-3,NA,TGCAGTGCTAGGCACATCGGTTTGCCTTTGGACACCATATATTTT,CSARHIGLPLDTIYF
NA,TRBV5-1,TRBJ2-2,NA,TGCGCCAGCAGCTTGCGCCAGGCGAACACCGGGGAGCTGTTTTTT,CASSLRQANTGELFF
NA,TRBV5-1,TRBJ1-1,few,TGCGCCAGCAGCTTGTCCCCAAGGACTGAAGCTTTCTTT,CASSLSPRTEAFF
NA,TRBV9,TRBJ1-1,NA,TGTGCCAGCAGCGTAGTTGGGGGGAACACTGAAGCTTTCTTT,CASSVVGGNTEAFF
TRBD1,TRBV6-1,TRBJ1-4,NA,TGTGCCGGAGGACAGGCAGATGAAAAACTGTTTTTT,CAGGQADEKLFF
NA,TRBV18,TRBJ2-7,NA,TGTGCCACCTCATACGGGGGCGAGGAGCAGTACTTC,CATSYGGEEQYF
NA,TRBV21-1,TRBJ1-2,NA,TGTGCCAGCAGCAAAGGGGCAGGGGAGGCCTATGGCTACACCTTC,CASSKGAGEAYGYTF
TRBD2,TRBV6-5,TRBJ2-3,few,TGTGCCAGCAGTTACAAAAGCGGGAGGGTGCAAGATACGCAGTATTTT,CASSYKSGRVQDTQYF
NA,TRBV7-9,TRBJ1-2,few,TGTGCCAGCAGCTTAGTCCAAAACCCGTTATATGGCTACACCTTC,CASSLVQNPLYGYTF